This T cell receptor beta chain is from a study of CXCR3-negative and CXCR3-positive naive CD8 T cells. General study results and limits: In both naive subsets diversity was comparably high, whereas memory CD8+ cells showed much lower diversity.

Notes on this clonotype: The antigen remains unidentified.

This CDR3 has 13 amino acids. CDR1 and CDR2 from the germline V gene are SGHAT and FQNNGV. UMI labels and 5' RACE were used to prepare the TRB cDNA libraries. TCRdb re-called the 5' RACE reads; every CDR3 protein appears as one record, without DNA. This repertoire includes about 82,000 distinct CDR3 sequences. Sequencing was performed on naive CXCR3- CD8+ T cells from blood. As to subset: CD45RO-CCR7+CD27+CD95- naive CD8+ T cells lacking CXCR3 (TNR3-). The chain combines TRBV11-2 with TRBJ2-2. The receptor was derived from a human donor in good health. Some clones in this sample may be carry-over from other donors' samples. The CDR3 reads CASSLGKTGELFF. Drawing the rest from reference TRBV11-2 and TRBJ2-2, the complete variable domain is EAGVAQSPRYKIIEKRQSVAFWCNPISGHATLYWYQQILGQGPKLLIQFQNNGVVDDSQLPKDRFSAERLKGVDSTLKIQPAKLEDSAVYLCASSLGKTGELFFGEGSRLTVL.